The 29 T cell receptor beta chains reported below all come from one sample, sequenced in a study of regulatory T cells in long-lasting Graves disease. Noted time point: newly diagnosed GD, antithyroid drugs for less than 3 months. After RNA was extracted from PBMCs, the TCR library was made from it. Libraries of TCR beta came from iRepertoire HTBI primers plus Arm-PCR of CDR3 regions. TCRdb passed the multiplex PCR reads through MiXCR, listing each CDR3 protein once. The profile shows fewer than 450,000 distinct CDR3 sequences, 15% of them singletons. This sample also appeared in a second study, on T cells in Graves' hyperthyroidism and ophthalmopathy.

Sequences were derived from peripheral blood mononuclear cells (PBMCs), sampled at new diagnosis, from a patient treated with antithyroid drugs. These receptors were taken from a woman aged 40 to 50 with Graves disease.

In DNA, the CDR3 is TGTGCCAGCAGTCCGCCGGGACACCTAGAGACCCAGTACTTC. Amino acid sequence: CASSPPGHLETQYF. The V gene is TRBV6-2 or TRBV6-3, the J gene TRBJ2-5; TRBD1 is a possible D gene (6 bases). CDR1 and CDR2 from the germline V gene are MNHEY and SVGEGT. The V gene lost 5 bases and the J gene lost 4 bases, with 14 bases spanning the gap. There are 14 residues in the CDR3.

This clonotype was picked up many times. The chain recombines TRBV30 with TRBJ2-1; TRBD1 matches at 7 bases. After removal of 4 bases from V and 1 base from J, the junction contained 1 base not matched to a gene. CDR1 GTSNPN and CDR2 SVGIG come from the germline V gene (reference sequence). There are 13 residues in the CDR3. For the CDR3, the DNA is TGTGCCTGGAACAGGGGATCCTACAATGAGCAGTTCTTC. Protein product: CAWNRGSYNEQFF.

This clonotype appeared a few times. CDR3 loop: CSARDKLGITYNEQFF. CDR3 in DNA: TGCAGTGCTAGGGACAAACTAGGGATAACCTACAATGAGCAGTTCTTC. The chain employs TRBV20-1 and TRBJ2-1; possibly TRBD1 or TRBD2 for D (5 bases each). CDR3 size: 16 residues. The germline V gene encodes CDR1 DFQATT and CDR2 SNEGSKA (reference sequence). The ends were cut back, 3 bases at V and 2 bases at J, with 17 bases in the middle.

This clonotype has a handful of counts. J is TRBJ1-1 and V is TRBV5-1; TRBD1 might be the D (5 bases). Germline V CDR1 and CDR2: SGHRS, YFSETQ. CDR3 length: 14 amino acids. Trimming took 4 bases from V and 1 from J, leaving 11 bases between them. CDR3 sequence: CASSGTTGNTEAFF. The CDR3 region has the DNA TGCGCCAGCAGCGGGACGACGGGGAACACTGAAGCTTTCTTT.

This clonotype was seen ten or more times. In nucleotides, the CDR3 is TGTGCCAGCAGTTGGGGCGGGAGGGACTCCGGGGAGCTGTTTTTT. It codes for CASSWGGRDSGELFF. The chain joins TRBV12-3 or TRBV12-4 to TRBJ2-2, with 9 bases fitting TRBD2. The length of the CDR3 is 15 residues. V trimming: 4 bases; J trimming: 6 bases; junction bases outside the gene matches: 6.

There are many counts of this clonotype. V and J are TRBV6-1 and TRBJ1-2; perhaps TRBD1 as D (5 bases). This CDR3 spans 13 amino acids. Germline values: CDR1 MNHNS, CDR2 SASEGT. Trimming removed 7 bases from V and 4 bases from J, with 13 bases in between. For the CDR3, the DNA is TGTGCCAGCAACCCGAGGGGCCGCTATGGCTACACCTTC. This sequence encodes CASNPRGRYGYTF.

This clonotype was detected ten times or more. The chain uses TRBV5-1 and TRBJ1-3, with a tentative D call TRBD1 (5 bases). CDR1 and CDR2 (germline): SGHRS, YFSETQ. V was cut by 4 bases and J by 2 bases, with 10 bases left in between. The CDR3 has 14 residues. CDR3 nucleotide sequence: TGCGCCAGCAGCCGAGGGACGGCTGGAAACACCATATATTTT. As protein: CASSRGTAGNTIYF.

To note about this clonotype: A much larger clone differs from this one at a single base, so this may be a read error. The chain combines TRBV2 with TRBJ1-6; 7 bases map to TRBD1. The CDR3 has 18 amino acids. V dropped 5 bases and J dropped 7; count of bases not matched to a gene: 17. Germline-derived CDR1 and CDR2 are SNHLY and FYNNEI. The CDR3 loop is CASSLASPPGTANSPLHF. The CDR3 DNA is TGTGCCAGCAGTTTGGCCTCCCCCCCGGGGACAGCCAATTCACCCCTCCACTTT.

The chain combines TRBV6-1 with TRBJ2-1; no clear D gene. CDR1 and CDR2 (germline): MNHNS, SASEGT. The V gene lost 4 bases and the J gene lost 5 bases, with 15 bases spanning the gap. This CDR3 is 15 amino acids long. The CDR3, as DNA: TGTGCCAGCAGTGCGTCGGCGGAAAGGCACAATGAGCAGTTCTTC. Translation gives CASSASAERHNEQFF.

This chain connects TRBV2 to TRBJ2-7; the D gene is possibly TRBD2 (5 bases). Germline CDR1 and CDR2: SNHLY and FYNNEI. The CDR3 covers 16 residues. The ends were cut back, 5 bases at V and 2 bases at J, with 19 bases in the middle. This chain's CDR3 is CASSYTLRRGTYEQYF. In nucleotides, the CDR3 is TGTGCCAGCAGTTACACCCTTCGACGGGGTACCTACGAGCAGTACTTC.

The chain carries TRBV6-1 and TRBJ2-7; D possibly corresponds to TRBD2 (5 bases). CDR1 and CDR2 (germline): MNHNS, SASEGT. This CDR3 has 14 amino acids. V lost 4 bases to trimming and J lost 0 bases, with 10 bases between them. CDR3 region: CASSAERNSYEQYF. The CDR3 bases are TGTGCCAGCAGTGCCGAGCGGAACTCCTACGAGCAGTACTTC.

In its sample, this clonotype was seen many times. V and J are TRBV4-1 and TRBJ2-7; D possibly corresponds to TRBD1 (6 bases). The germline V and J ends were trimmed by 2 bases and 2 bases, with 13 bases remaining between them. Germline V gives CDR1 MGHRA, CDR2 YSYEKL. The length of the CDR3 is 15 residues. CDR3 amino acids: CASSQLTGPTYEQYF. The DNA of the CDR3 is TGCGCCAGCAGCCAATTGACAGGCCCGACCTACGAGCAGTACTTC.

This clonotype was observed a few times. The gene calls are TRBV13 and TRBJ2-5, with D perhaps matching TRBD1 or TRBD2 (5 bases each). Trimming left V 5 bases short and J 5 bases short, with 15 bases between. Germline V gene data show CDR1 as PRHDT and CDR2 as FYEKMQ (reference sequence). The CDR3 is 14 amino acids. Here the CDR3 reads CASSSDRDPETQYF. CDR3 DNA: TGTGCCAGCAGCAGTGACCGGGACCCGGAGACCCAGTACTTC.

The table lists this clonotype with a count of one. Since a much larger clone is just one base distant, this may be a read error. The chain uses TRBV29-1 and TRBJ1-2, with a possible D match to TRBD1 (5 bases). Trimming cost V 7 bases and J 6 bases, with 9 bases left between them. The CDR3 loop spans 10 amino acids. Germline CDR1 and CDR2: SQVTM and ANQGSEA. DNA of the CDR3: TGCAGCGCTGTGACAGATGGCTACACCTTC. This sequence encodes CSAVTDGYTF.

This clonotype was recorded many times. This chain's CDR3 is CASSSYLQGADGYTF. The CDR3 nucleotides read TGTGCCAGCAGCTCGTACCTCCAGGGGGCGGATGGCTACACCTTC. This chain uses TRBV7-9 with TRBJ1-2, with 8 positions matching TRBD1. The CDR3 is 15 residues long. V dropped 4 bases and J dropped 6; count of bases not matched to a gene: 10. The germline V gene encodes CDR1 SEHNR and CDR2 FQNEAQ (reference sequence).

In its sample, this clonotype was seen many times. The chain employs TRBV25-1 and TRBJ2-3, with D unresolved. V gave up 3 bases and J gave up 1 base, with 11 bases separating them. The CDR3 is made up of 15 amino acids. Germline CDR1 is MGHDK and CDR2 is SYGVNS. In DNA form, the CDR3 reads TGTGCCAGCAGTGATTCCAGCAGAGGCACAGATACGCAGTATTTT. Its protein product is CASSDSSRGTDTQYF.

The table lists this clonotype with many counts. The chain joins TRBV30 to TRBJ1-4; unclear D gene. Germline CDR1 GTSNPN, CDR2 SVGIG (reference sequence). There are 13 residues in the CDR3. V was trimmed by 1 base and J by 8 bases, leaving 11 bases between them. The CDR3 here is CAWSEGLGEKLFF. The DNA of the CDR3 is TGTGCCTGGAGTGAGGGCTTAGGGGAAAAACTGTTTTTT. Drawing the rest from reference TRBV30 and TRBJ1-4, the complete variable domain is SQTIHQWPATLVQPVGSPLSLECTVEGTSNPNLYWYRQAAGRGLQLLFYSVGIGQISSEVPQNLSASRPQDRQFILSSKKLLLSDSGFYLCAWSEGLGEKLFFGSGTQLSVL.

This clonotype was seen many times. The V call is TRBV2, the J call TRBJ1-2; 8 bases fit TRBD1. The CDR3 is 17 amino acids. V was pared by 6 bases and J by 2 bases, with 14 bases of the junction left unmatched. Germline-derived CDR1 and CDR2 are SNHLY and FYNNEI. CDR3 loop: CASRIESLRTGNYGYTF. The DNA for the CDR3 is TGTGCCAGCAGGATTGAAAGCCTTCGGACAGGGAACTATGGCTACACCTTC. The variable domain in full, completed from reference TRBV2 and TRBJ1-2, reads EPEVTQTPSHQVTQMGQEVILRCVPISNHLYFYWYRQILGQKVEFLVSFYNNEISEKSEIFDDQFSVERPDGSNFTLKIRSTKLEDSAMYFCASRIESLRTGNYGYTFGSGTRLTVV.

This clonotype was detected a few times. This chain links TRBV5-4 with TRBJ2-7; possible D gene TRBD1, 5 bases. Per the germline V gene, CDR1 is SGHNT and CDR2 is YYREEE (reference sequence). There are 16 residues in the CDR3. Trimming cost V 4 bases and J 4 bases, with 21 bases left between them. The CDR3 loop reads CASSHPQGPTAYEQYF. CDR3 nucleotide sequence: TGTGCCAGCAGCCACCCTCAGGGTCCCACGGCGTACGAGCAGTACTTC.

This clonotype was detected ten times or more. This chain joins TRBV28 and TRBJ2-5; 7 bases align to TRBD2. Looked up from germline, CDR1 is MDHEN and CDR2 is SYDVKM. CDR3 length equals 16 residues. After removal of 3 bases from V and 4 bases from J, the junction contained 11 bases not matched to a gene. The CDR3 loop is CASSFRAGAGRETQYF. The DNA for the CDR3 is TGTGCCAGCAGTTTCAGGGCGGGAGCGGGGAGAGAGACCCAGTACTTC. The full variable domain, with the rest looked up from reference TRBV28 and TRBJ2-5, is DVKVTQSSRYLVKRTGEKVFLECVQDMDHENMFWYRQDPGLGLRLIYFSYDVKMKEKGDIPEGYSVSREKKERFSLILESASTNQTSMYLCASSFRAGAGRETQYFGPGTRLLVL.

The chain carries TRBV5-6 and TRBJ2-2; 10 nucleotides align to TRBD2. Trimming cost V 3 bases and J 3 bases; bases outside gene matches: 5. This CDR3 is 16 amino acids long. Germline CDR1 is SGHDT and CDR2 is YYEEEE. In nucleotides, the CDR3 is TGTGCCAGCAGCTCCCTAGCGGGAGACGACACCGGGGAGCTGTTTTTT. It specifies CASSSLAGDDTGELFF.

This clonotype came up a few times. The rearrangement joins TRBV11-3 to TRBJ2-3; 7 nucleotides match TRBD1. The CDR3 spans 21 residues. Germline V gene sequence: CDR1 SGHNT, CDR2 YENEEA. Trimming took 3 bases from V and 0 from J; bases not matched to a gene: 21. The CDR3 here is CASSFPRRAGGSTTSTDTQYF. DNA of the CDR3: TGTGCCAGCAGCTTCCCCCGCCGGGCAGGGGGAAGCACCACTAGCACAGATACGCAGTATTTT.

This clonotype was picked up many times. The chain links TRBV11-1 to TRBJ2-2; 8 nucleotides align to TRBD2. V lost 6 bases, J lost 5 bases, and 5 bases stayed unmatched. The CDR3 has 14 amino acids. Per the germline V gene, CDR1 is SGHAT and CDR2 is FQDESV (reference sequence). The CDR3 spells CASSSIAGTGELFF. In DNA, the CDR3 is TGTGCCAGCAGTTCCATAGCGGGAACCGGGGAGCTGTTTTTT.

CDR3 sequence: CSAFASGYGQYF. Here the CDR3 DNA reads TGCAGTGCGTTCGCTAGCGGATATGGGCAGTACTTC. The gene calls are TRBV20-1 and TRBJ2-7, with 7 bases that match TRBD2. CDR1 is DFQATT, CDR2 SNEGSKA, per germline (reference sequence). The CDR3 consists of 12 residues. V shed 6 bases, J shed 9 bases, and the junction held 11 bases outside the gene matches.

This clonotype has just a few counts. The V and J genes are TRBV20-1 and TRBJ1-2; D perhaps matches TRBD1 (5 bases). V was trimmed by 3 bases and J by 2 bases, leaving 10 bases between them. From germline, CDR1 is DFQATT and CDR2 SNEGSKA (reference sequence). There are 13 residues in the CDR3. The CDR3, as DNA: TGCAGTGCTAGCGGGGGGAACAACTATGGCTACACCTTC. Encoded protein: CSASGGNNYGYTF.

This CDR3 is CASSPGEGLSYEQYF. CDR3 bases: TGTGCCAGCAGCCCGGGAGAGGGCCTATCCTACGAGCAGTACTTC. The chain recombines TRBV2 with TRBJ2-7; a possible D gene is TRBD2 (6 bases). The CDR3 contains 15 residues. V lost 6 bases, J lost 1 base, and 16 bases lay in between. Germline lookup yields CDR1 SNHLY and CDR2 FYNNEI.

The table lists this clonotype with many counts. A read error may account for a junction end that differs from germline. This sequence joins TRBV18 and TRBJ1-2, with D perhaps matching TRBD1 (6 bases). The CDR3 spans 12 residues. The V gene's germline CDR1 is KGHSH and CDR2 LQKENI. The CDR3 nucleotides are TGTGCCAGCTCAGCAAACAGGGACGCTCACGCCTTC. It is translated as CASSANRDAHAF.

This clonotype was found a few times. This chain connects TRBV27 to TRBJ1-5; possibly TRBD1 for D (5 bases). V lost 0 bases to trimming and J lost 5 bases, with 11 bases between them. CDR3 size: 15 residues. From germline, CDR1 is MNHEY and CDR2 SMNVEV (reference sequence). The CDR3 coding sequence is TGTGCCAGCAGTTTATCAGGGGCAGCGTATCAGCCCCAGCATTTT. This gives the protein CASSLSGAAYQPQHF.

This clonotype came up many times. The chain recombines TRBV10-3 with TRBJ1-5; D is undetermined. CDR1 is ENHRY, CDR2 SYGVKD, per germline. The V gene lost 7 bases and the J gene lost 7 bases, with 8 bases spanning the gap. This CDR3 has 11 amino acids. CDR3 sequence (DNA): TGTGCCATCATCGGTGGACAGCCCCAGCATTTT. Its translation: CAIIGGQPQHF.